This TCR beta chain was retrieved from a study of blood T cell repertoires in COVID-19. Study background: Some COVID-19 samples were acute and others convalescent; all came from the United States, Italy and Spain. In each case, the material was cDNA or gDNA derived from T cells, B-cell-depleted T cells, or PBMCs.

CDR1 SNHLY and CDR2 FYNNEI come from the germline V gene. This CDR3 is 14 amino acids long. The ends lost 6 bases at V and 1 base at J; junction bases unmatched: 2. Produced via immunoSEQ multiplex PCR; TCRdb's table is partial and in-frame only. The table includes under 300,000 clones, roughly 89% detected once. The clonotype was recovered from a woman between 40 and 50 years old who had recovered from COVID-19. The chain carries TRBV2 and TRBJ1-4; TRBD1 agrees at 7 bases. The sample consisted of peripheral blood. This chain's CDR3 is CASRRGLTNEKLFF. CDR3 in DNA: TGTGCCAGCAGAAGGGGGCTAACTAATGAAAAACTGTTTTTT.